This T cell receptor (beta chain) was identified during a study of T-cell memory formation after mild COVID-19. Study findings and constraints: Cross-reactive memory seemingly joined, as some responding clones were found in pre-infection memory.

V was clipped by 3 bases and J by 2 bases; unmatched bases: 3. CDR3 size: 15 residues. Germline V gene sequence: CDR1 DFQATT, CDR2 SNEGSKA (reference sequence). Comment on this clonotype: What it recognizes is unknown.

TCRdb used MiXCR to reprocess the 5' RACE reads, holding one entry per CDR3 protein. The table lists approximately 400,000 distinct CDR3 sequences, about 24% of them singletons. This receptor was taken from an adult woman who had mild COVID-19 (a few samples of this study predate the infection). Cell type and time point are not known. Sequencing was performed on PBMCs or a T cell subset sorted from them (not recorded which). The chain combines TRBV20-1 with TRBJ2-2; 10 nucleotides line up with TRBD2. Here the CDR3 DNA reads TGCAGTGCTAGGGCTAGCGGGGGTAACACCGGGGAGCTGTTTTTT. Translation: CSARASGGNTGELFF.